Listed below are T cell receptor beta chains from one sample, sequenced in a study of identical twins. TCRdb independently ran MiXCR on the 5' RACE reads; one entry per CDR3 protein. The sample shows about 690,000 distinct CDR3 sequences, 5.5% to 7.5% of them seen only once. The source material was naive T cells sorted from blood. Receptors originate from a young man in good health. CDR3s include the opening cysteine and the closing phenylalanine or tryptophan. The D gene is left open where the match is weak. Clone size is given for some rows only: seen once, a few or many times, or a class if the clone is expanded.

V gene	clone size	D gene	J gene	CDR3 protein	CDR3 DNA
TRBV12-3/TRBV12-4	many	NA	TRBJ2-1	CASSLFRGQHNEQFF	TGTGCCAGCAGTTTATTCCGGGGGCAACACAATGAGCAGTTCTTC
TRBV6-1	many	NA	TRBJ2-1	CASRPTFLAGSYNEQFF	TGTGCCAGCAGACCAACCTTTCTAGCTGGCTCCTACAATGAGCAGTTCTTC
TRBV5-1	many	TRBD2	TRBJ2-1	CASNTESSGRGNEQFF	TGCGCCAGCAACACAGAATCTAGCGGGAGAGGTAATGAGCAGTTCTTC
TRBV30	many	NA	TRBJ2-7	CAWSSDSRAFGEQYF	TGTGCCTGGAGTAGCGACAGCAGGGCGTTCGGCGAGCAGTACTTC
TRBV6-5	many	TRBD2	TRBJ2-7	CASTYPPGTTLYEQYF	TGTGCCAGCACTTATCCCCCCGGGACTACCCTTTACGAGCAGTACTTC
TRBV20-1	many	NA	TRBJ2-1	CSVSRRQDNEQFF	TGCAGTGTTAGCCGAAGACAGGACAATGAGCAGTTCTTC
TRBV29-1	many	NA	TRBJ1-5	CSVELGVNQPQHF	TGCAGCGTTGAACTGGGGGTGAATCAGCCCCAGCATTTT
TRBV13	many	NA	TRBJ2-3	CASSLGPESTQYF	TGTGCCAGCAGCTTAGGCCCGGAGAGTACGCAGTATTTT
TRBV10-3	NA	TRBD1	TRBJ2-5	CATGTGAQETQYF	TGTGCCACGGGGACAGGGGCCCAAGAGACCCAGTACTTC
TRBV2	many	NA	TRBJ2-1	CASSERGTPSYNEQFF	TGTGCCAGCAGTGAACGTGGGACCCCCTCCTACAATGAGCAGTTCTTC
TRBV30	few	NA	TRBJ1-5	CAWSRRGDQPQHF	TGTGCCTGGAGTCGAAGGGGCGATCAGCCCCAGCATTTT
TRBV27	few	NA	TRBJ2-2	CASSSITPENTGELFF	TGTGCCAGCAGTTCGATCACCCCAGAGAACACCGGGGAGCTGTTTTTT
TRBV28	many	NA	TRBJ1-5	CASSLRVEAQHF	TGTGCCAGCAGTTTGAGGGTAGAGGCCCAGCATTTT
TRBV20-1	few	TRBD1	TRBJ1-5	CSAPNRGTDQPQHF	TGCAGTGCCCCGAACAGGGGTACGGATCAGCCCCAGCATTTT
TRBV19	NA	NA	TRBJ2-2	CASSIGSNTGELFF	TGTGCCAGTAGTATAGGGTCTAACACCGGGGAGCTGTTTTTT
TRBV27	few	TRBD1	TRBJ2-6	CASSLWDRETGANVLTF	TGTGCCAGCAGTTTATGGGACAGGGAGACTGGGGCCAACGTCCTGACTTTC
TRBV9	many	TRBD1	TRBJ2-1	CASSPRTGTLDEQFF	TGTGCCAGCAGCCCACGGACAGGGACTCTCGATGAGCAGTTCTTC
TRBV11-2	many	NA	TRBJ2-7	CASSLKQGGSYEQYF	TGTGCCAGCAGCTTAAAACAGGGCGGCTCCTACGAGCAGTACTTC
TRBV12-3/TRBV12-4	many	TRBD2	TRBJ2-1	CASSLGLAGGPFSYNEQFF	TGTGCCAGCAGTCTAGGACTAGCGGGAGGGCCCTTCTCCTACAATGAGCAGTTCTTC
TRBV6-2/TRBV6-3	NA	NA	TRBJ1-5	CASSYSWGNQPQHF	TGTGCCAGCAGTTACTCGTGGGGGAATCAGCCCCAGCATTTT